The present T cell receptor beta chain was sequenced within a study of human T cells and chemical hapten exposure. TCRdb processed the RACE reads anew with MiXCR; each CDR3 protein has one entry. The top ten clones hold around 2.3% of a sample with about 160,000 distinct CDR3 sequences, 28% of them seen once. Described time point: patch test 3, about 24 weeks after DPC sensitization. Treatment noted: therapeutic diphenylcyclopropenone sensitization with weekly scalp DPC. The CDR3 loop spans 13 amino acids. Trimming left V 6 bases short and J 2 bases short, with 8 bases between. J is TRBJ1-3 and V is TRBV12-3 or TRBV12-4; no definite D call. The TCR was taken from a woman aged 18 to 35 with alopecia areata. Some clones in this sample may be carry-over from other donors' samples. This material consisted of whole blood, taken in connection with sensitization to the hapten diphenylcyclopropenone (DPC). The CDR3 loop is CASRAAAGNTIYF. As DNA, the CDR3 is TGTGCCAGCAGGGCGGCAGCTGGAAACACCATATATTTT.